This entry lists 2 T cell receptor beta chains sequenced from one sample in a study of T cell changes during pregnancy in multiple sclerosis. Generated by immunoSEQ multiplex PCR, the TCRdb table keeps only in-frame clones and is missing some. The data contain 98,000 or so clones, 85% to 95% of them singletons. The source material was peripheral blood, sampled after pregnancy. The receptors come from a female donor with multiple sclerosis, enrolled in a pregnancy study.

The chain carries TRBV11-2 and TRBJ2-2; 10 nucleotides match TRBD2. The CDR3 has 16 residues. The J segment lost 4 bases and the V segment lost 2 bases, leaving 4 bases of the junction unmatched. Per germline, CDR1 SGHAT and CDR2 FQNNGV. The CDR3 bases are TGTGCCAGCAGCTTATCACTAGCGGGACCCACCGGGGAGCTGTTTTTT. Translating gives CASSLSLAGPTGELFF.

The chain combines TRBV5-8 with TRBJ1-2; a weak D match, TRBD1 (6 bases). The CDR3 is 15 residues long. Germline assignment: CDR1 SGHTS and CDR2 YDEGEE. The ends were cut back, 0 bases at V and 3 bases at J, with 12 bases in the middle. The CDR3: CASSLGGRVDYGYTF. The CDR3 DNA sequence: TGTGCCAGCAGCTTGGGGGGGCGCGTTGACTATGGCTACACCTTC.